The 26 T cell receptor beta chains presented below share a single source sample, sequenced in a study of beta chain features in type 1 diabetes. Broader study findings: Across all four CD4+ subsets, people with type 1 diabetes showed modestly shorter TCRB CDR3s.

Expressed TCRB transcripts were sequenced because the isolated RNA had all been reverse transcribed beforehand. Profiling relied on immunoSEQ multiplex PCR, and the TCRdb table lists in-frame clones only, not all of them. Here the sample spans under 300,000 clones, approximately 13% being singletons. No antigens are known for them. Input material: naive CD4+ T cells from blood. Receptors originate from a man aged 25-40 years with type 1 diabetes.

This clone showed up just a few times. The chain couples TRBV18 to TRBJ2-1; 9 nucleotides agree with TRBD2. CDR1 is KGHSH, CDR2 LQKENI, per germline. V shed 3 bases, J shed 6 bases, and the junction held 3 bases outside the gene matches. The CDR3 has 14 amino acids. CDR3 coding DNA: TGTGCCAGCTCACCGGGTAGCGGGAGCAATGAGCAGTTCTTC. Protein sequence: CASSPGSGSNEQFF.

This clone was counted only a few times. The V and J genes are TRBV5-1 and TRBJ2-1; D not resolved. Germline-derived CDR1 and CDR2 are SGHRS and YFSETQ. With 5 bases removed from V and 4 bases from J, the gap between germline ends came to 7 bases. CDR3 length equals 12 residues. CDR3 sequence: CASRLSYNEQFF. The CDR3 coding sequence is TGCGCCAGCAGACTATCTTACAATGAGCAGTTCTTC.

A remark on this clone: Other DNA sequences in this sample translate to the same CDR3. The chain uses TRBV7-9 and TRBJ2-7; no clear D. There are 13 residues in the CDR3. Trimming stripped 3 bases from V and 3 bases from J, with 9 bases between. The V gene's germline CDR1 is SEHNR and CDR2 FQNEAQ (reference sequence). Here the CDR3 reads CASSFGSSYEQYF. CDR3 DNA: TGTGCCAGCAGCTTCGGGTCCAGCTACGAGCAGTACTTC.

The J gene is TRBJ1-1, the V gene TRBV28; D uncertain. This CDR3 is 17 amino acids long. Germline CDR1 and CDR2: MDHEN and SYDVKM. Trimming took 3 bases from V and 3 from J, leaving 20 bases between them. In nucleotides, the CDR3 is TGTGCCAGCAGTTTTCAGGCCCCGGTGACGTCCGACACTGAAGCTTTCTTT. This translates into CASSFQAPVTSDTEAFF.

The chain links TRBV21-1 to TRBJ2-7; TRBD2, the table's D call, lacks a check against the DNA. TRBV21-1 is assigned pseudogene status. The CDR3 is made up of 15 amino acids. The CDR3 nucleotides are TGTGCCAGCAGCAAAGACGACCGCGGCGGTTACGAGCAGTACTTC. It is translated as CASSKDDRGGYEQYF.

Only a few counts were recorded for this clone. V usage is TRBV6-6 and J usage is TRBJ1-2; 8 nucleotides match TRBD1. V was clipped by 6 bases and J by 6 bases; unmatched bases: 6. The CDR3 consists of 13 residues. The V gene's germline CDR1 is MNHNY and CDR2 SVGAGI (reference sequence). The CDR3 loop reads CASSRGDRNGYTF. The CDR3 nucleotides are TGTGCCAGCAGCCGGGGGGACAGGAATGGCTACACCTTC.

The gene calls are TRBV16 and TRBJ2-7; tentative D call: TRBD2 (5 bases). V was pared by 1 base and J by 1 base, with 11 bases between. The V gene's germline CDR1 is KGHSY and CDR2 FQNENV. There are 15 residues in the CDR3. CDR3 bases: TGTGCCAGCAGCCAATTTAGTTCGGGGTCCTACGAGCAGTACTTC. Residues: CASSQFSSGSYEQYF.

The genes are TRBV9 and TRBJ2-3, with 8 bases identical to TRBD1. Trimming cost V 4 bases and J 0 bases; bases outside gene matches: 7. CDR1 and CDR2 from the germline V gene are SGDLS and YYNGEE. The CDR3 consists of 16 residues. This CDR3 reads CASSPRDRRSTDTQYF. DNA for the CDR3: TGTGCCAGCAGCCCTCGGGACAGGAGAAGCACAGATACGCAGTATTTT.

In nucleotides, the CDR3 is TGTGCCAGCAGTGAAGCGCGGCCCCGCGGCCAAGAGACCCAGTACTTC. Translating it yields CASSEARPRGQETQYF. This rearrangement joins TRBV2 to TRBJ2-5, with D hard to call. Trimming took 0 bases from V and 1 from J, leaving 12 bases between them. CDR1 is SNHLY, CDR2 FYNNEI, per germline. The CDR3 covers 16 residues.

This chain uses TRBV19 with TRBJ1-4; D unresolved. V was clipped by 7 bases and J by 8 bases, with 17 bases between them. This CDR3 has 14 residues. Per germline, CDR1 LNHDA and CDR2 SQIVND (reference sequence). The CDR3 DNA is TGTGCCAGTACCAAGCCCAGCGACGGGGAAAAACTGTTTTTT. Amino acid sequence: CASTKPSDGEKLFF.

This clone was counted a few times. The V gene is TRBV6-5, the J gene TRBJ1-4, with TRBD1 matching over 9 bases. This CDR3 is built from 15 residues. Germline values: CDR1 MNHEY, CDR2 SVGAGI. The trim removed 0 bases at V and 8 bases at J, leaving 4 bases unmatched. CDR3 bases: TGTGCCAGCAGTTACTCAGACAGGGGGAGGGAAAAACTGTTTTTT. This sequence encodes CASSYSDRGREKLFF.

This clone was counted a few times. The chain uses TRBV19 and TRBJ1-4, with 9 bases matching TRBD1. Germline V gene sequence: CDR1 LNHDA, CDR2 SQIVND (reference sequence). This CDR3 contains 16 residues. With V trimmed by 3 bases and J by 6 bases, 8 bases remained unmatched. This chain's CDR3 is CASSMVTGQGYEKLFF. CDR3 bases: TGTGCCAGTAGTATGGTGACGGGACAGGGATATGAAAAACTGTTTTTT.

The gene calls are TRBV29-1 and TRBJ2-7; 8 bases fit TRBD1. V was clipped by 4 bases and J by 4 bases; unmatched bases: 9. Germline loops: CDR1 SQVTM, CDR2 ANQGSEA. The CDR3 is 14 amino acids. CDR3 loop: CSVAGQGQKYEQYF. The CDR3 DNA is TGCAGCGTTGCCGGACAGGGTCAAAAATACGAGCAGTACTTC.

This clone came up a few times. CDR3 in amino acids: CASSNGQVSTGELFF. CDR3 in DNA: TGTGCCAGCAGCAACGGACAGGTATCCACCGGGGAGCTGTTTTTT. V is TRBV21-1 and J is TRBJ2-2; TRBD1, the table's D call, lacks a check against the DNA. TRBV21-1 is a listed pseudogene. This CDR3 has 15 amino acids.

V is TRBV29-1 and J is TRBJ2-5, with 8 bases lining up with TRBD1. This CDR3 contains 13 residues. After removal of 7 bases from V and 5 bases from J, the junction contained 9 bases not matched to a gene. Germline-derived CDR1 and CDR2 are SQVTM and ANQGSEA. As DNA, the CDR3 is TGCAGCGGCCGCAGACAGGGGCCGGAGACCCAGTACTTC. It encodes CSGRRQGPETQYF.

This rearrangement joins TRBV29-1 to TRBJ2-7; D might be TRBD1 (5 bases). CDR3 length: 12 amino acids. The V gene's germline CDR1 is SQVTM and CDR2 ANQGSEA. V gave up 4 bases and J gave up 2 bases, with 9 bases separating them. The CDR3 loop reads CSVATVTYEQYF. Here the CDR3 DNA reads TGCAGCGTTGCGACAGTCACCTACGAGCAGTACTTC.

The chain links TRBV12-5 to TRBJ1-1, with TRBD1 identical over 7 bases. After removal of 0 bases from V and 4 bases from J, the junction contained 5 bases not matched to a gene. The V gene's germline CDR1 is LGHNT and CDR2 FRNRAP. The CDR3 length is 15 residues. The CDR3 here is CASGLVRQGGTEAFF. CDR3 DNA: TGTGCTAGTGGTTTGGTACGACAGGGAGGCACTGAAGCTTTCTTT.

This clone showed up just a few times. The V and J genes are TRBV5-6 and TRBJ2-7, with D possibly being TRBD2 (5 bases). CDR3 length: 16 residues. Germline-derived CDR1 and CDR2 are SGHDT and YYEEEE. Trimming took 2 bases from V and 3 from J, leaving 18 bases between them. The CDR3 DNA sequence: TGTGCCAGCAGCTTCAGTTCTGGAGGACCCGTCTACGAGCAGTACTTC. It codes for CASSFSSGGPVYEQYF.

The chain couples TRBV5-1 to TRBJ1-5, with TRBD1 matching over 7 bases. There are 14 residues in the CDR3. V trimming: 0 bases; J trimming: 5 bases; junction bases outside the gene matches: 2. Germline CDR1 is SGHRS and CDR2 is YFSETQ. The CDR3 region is CASSLGQGDQPQHF. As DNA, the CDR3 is TGCGCCAGCAGCTTGGGACAGGGTGATCAGCCCCAGCATTTT.

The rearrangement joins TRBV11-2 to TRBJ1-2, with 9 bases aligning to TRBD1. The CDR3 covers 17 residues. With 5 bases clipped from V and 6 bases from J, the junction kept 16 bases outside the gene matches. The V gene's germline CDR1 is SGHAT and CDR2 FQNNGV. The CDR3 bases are TGTGCCAGCAGCCCGCCGGGACAGGGAACTTTGGGTCATGGCTACACCTTC. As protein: CASSPPGQGTLGHGYTF.

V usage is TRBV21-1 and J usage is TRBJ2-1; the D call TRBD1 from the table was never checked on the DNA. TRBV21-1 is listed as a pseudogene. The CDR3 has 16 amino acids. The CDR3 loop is CASSKAPGQGIRRQFF. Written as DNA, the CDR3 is TGTGCCAGCAGCAAAGCGCCGGGACAGGGTATTCGTCGCCAGTTCTTC.

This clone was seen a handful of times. The CDR3 protein is CASSATGFGNQPQHF. The CDR3 DNA follows: TGTGCCAGCAGTGCGACAGGGTTCGGAAATCAGCCCCAGCATTTT. V gene TRBV25-1 combines with J gene TRBJ1-5, with 7 bases aligning to TRBD1. This CDR3 spans 15 amino acids. From germline, CDR1 is MGHDK and CDR2 SYGVNS. With 4 bases clipped from V and 4 bases from J, the junction kept 7 bases outside the gene matches. Using reference TRBV25-1 and TRBJ1-5 for the parts outside the CDR3, the full variable domain is EADIYQTPRYLVIGTGKKITLECSQTMGHDKMYWYQQDPGMELHLIHYSYGVNSTEKGDLSSESTVSRIRTEHFPLTLESARPSHTSQYLCASSATGFGNQPQHFGDGTRLSIL.

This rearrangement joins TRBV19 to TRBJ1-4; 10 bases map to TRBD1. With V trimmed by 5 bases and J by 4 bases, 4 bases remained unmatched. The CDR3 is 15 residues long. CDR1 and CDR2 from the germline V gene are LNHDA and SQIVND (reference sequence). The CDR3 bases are TGTGCCAGTAGTCCTCGGACAGGGGGTAATGAAAAACTGTTTTTT. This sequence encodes CASSPRTGGNEKLFF.

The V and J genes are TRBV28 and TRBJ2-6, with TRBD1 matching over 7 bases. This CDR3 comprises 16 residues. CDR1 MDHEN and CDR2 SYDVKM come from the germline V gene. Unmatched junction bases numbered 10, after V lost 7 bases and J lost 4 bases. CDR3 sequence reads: CASTPGGVGGANVLTF. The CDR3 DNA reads TGTGCCAGCACCCCAGGGGGAGTGGGAGGGGCCAACGTCCTGACTTTC.

CDR3 protein: CASRGTGLTGELFF. In DNA, the CDR3 is TGTGCCAGCAGAGGGACAGGGTTAACCGGGGAGCTGTTTTTT. The gene calls are TRBV7-2 and TRBJ2-2; 9 bases are a match to TRBD1. The CDR3 length is 14 residues. V gave up 6 bases and J gave up 5 bases; unmatched junction bases: 4. The germline V gene encodes CDR1 SGHTA and CDR2 FQGNSA.

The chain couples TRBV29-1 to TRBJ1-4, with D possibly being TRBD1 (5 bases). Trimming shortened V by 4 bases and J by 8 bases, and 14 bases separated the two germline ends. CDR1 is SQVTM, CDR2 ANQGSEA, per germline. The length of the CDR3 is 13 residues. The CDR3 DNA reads TGCAGCGTTGGGGGCAGGGTCGGAGAAAAACTGTTTTTT. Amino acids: CSVGGRVGEKLFF.